Listed below are T cell receptor beta chains from one sample, sequenced in a study of blood T cell repertoires in COVID-19. Profiled with immunoSEQ multiplex PCR; TCRdb holds only in-frame clones, not every one. Of some 42,000 clones listed, around 83% are singletons. The sequencing input was peripheral blood. These receptors were taken from a woman aged 70-85 years in a cohort sampled during active COVID-19. The CDR3 runs from the conserved cysteine through the conserved F or W. A D gene is named only where the DNA matches it firmly. Clone size is given for some rows only: seen once, a few or many times, or a class if the clone is expanded.

clone_size	v_call	d_call	j_call	cdr3_aa	cdr3_nt
.	TRBV19	TRBD1	TRBJ2-4	CASSTRQGVGKNIQYF	TGTGCCAGTAGTACCCGACAGGGGGTAGGGAAAAACATTCAGTACTTC
few	TRBV7-9	TRBD1	TRBJ1-3	CAGQGDSGNTIYF	TGTGCCGGACAGGGTGACTCTGGAAACACCATATATTTT
.	TRBV30	TRBD1	TRBJ1-2	CAWGQVDGYTF	TGTGCCTGGGGACAGGTGGATGGCTACACCTTC
.	TRBV5-1	TRBD1	TRBJ1-2	CASSPYRGYGYTF	TGCGCCAGCAGCCCATACAGGGGATATGGCTACACCTTC
.	TRBV12-3/TRBV12-4	TRBD1	TRBJ1-5	CASSRGTGRHF	TGTGCCAGCAGTCGCGGGACAGGAAGGCATTTT
.	TRBV7-9	.	TRBJ1-2	CASSFGGTGYGYTF	TGTGCCAGCAGCTTTGGGGGGACTGGCTATGGCTACACCTTC
.	TRBV28	.	TRBJ2-3	CASSLRGRTQYF	TGTGCCAGCAGTTTGAGAGGCCGTACGCAGTATTTT
once	TRBV9	TRBD1	TRBJ2-5	CASSVQGAGETQYF	TGTGCCAGCAGCGTACAGGGGGCTGGTGAGACCCAGTACTTC
.	TRBV7-9	TRBD1	TRBJ2-7	CASSQPGQGSDEQYF	TGTGCCAGCAGCCAACCGGGACAGGGGTCCGACGAGCAGTACTTC
.	TRBV5-1	.	TRBJ2-3	CASSPKETHSPSRNTQYF	TGCGCCAGCAGCCCAAAAGAGACCCATTCACCATCGCGGAATACGCAGTATTTT
.	TRBV5-1	.	TRBJ2-5	CASSLVGGQETQYF	TGCGCCAGCAGCTTGGTTGGCGGCCAAGAGACCCAGTACTTC
.	TRBV5-4	TRBD2	TRBJ2-3	CASSWGTSGTDTQYF	TGTGCCAGCAGCTGGGGGACTAGCGGAACAGATACGCAGTATTTT
.	TRBV29-1	TRBD1	TRBJ2-5	CSVQQGGGETQYF	TGCAGCGTGCAACAGGGGGGAGGTGAGACCCAGTACTTC
once	TRBV18	.	TRBJ2-5	CASSPGQIQETQYF	TGTGCCAGCTCACCGGGGCAGATCCAAGAGACCCAGTACTTC
.	TRBV23-1	.	TRBJ1-5	CASSYRGNQPQHF	TGCGCCAGCAGTTACCGGGGGAATCAGCCCCAGCATTTT
.	TRBV29-1	TRBD1	TRBJ1-2	CSVDFEGADYGYTF	TGCAGCGTTGATTTTGAGGGGGCAGACTATGGCTACACCTTC
.	TRBV18	.	TRBJ1-1	CASSPGPNTEAFF	TGTGCCAGCTCACCAGGCCCGAACACTGAAGCTTTCTTT
.	TRBV29-1	.	TRBJ2-7	CSVGIGIYEQYF	TGCAGCGTTGGTATCGGGATCTACGAGCAGTACTTC
.	TRBV6-1	TRBD2	TRBJ2-1	CASSVGSSGWVDEQFF	TGTGCCAGCAGTGTGGGGTCTAGCGGGTGGGTCGATGAGCAGTTCTTC
.	TRBV3-1/TRBV3-2	.	TRBJ2-7	CASSQDPGSYEQYF	TGTGCCAGCAGCCAAGATCCCGGGTCCTACGAGCAGTACTTC
.	TRBV19	.	TRBJ1-1	CASSIKQGSMNTEAFF	TGTGCCAGTAGTATAAAACAGGGATCTATGAACACTGAAGCTTTCTTT
few	TRBV28	.	TRBJ1-3	CASRRENFSGNTIYF	TGTGCCAGCAGGAGAGAGAACTTCTCTGGAAACACCATATATTTT
.	TRBV5-4	TRBD2	TRBJ2-3	CASSYEREGYTQYF	TGTGCCAGCAGTTATGAGCGGGAGGGCTATACGCAGTATTTT
.	TRBV21-1	.	TRBJ2-7	CASSPHRTSRMYEQYF	TGTGCCAGCAGCCCTCACCGGACTAGCAGGATGTACGAGCAGTACTTC
.	TRBV10-3	TRBD1	TRBJ2-3	CAIRRDRVTGPPGEQYF	TGTGCCATCAGGCGGGACAGGGTTACGGGACCCCCGGGCGAGCAGTATTTT
.	TRBV7-3	.	TRBJ2-7	CASSRDGAEYEQYF	TGTGCCAGCAGCCGAGATGGGGCTGAGTACGAGCAGTACTTC
.	TRBV9	TRBD1	TRBJ2-2	CASSANSAGGTGELFF	TGTGCCAGCAGCGCGAACAGCGCAGGGGGCACCGGGGAGCTGTTTTTT
.	TRBV2	TRBD1	TRBJ1-5	CASSGKNEDRGNQPQHF	TGTGCCAGCAGTGGAAAAAATGAAGACAGGGGTAATCAGCCCCAGCATTTT
.	TRBV19	TRBD1	TRBJ2-1	CASSIEGPRAGGSYNEQFF	TGTGCCAGTAGTATTGAAGGGCCCCGGGCAGGGGGCTCCTACAATGAGCAGTTCTTC
.	TRBV6-1	TRBD2	TRBJ2-3	CASSEEARGRIYTQYF	TGTGCCAGCAGTGAAGAGGCTCGCGGGAGGATATATACGCAGTATTTT
.	TRBV10-3	TRBD2	TRBJ2-5	CAISESTNGGWETQYF	TGTGCCATCAGTGAGTCGACGAACGGGGGGTGGGAGACCCAGTACTTC
.	TRBV19	.	TRBJ2-1	CASSHVLALTNNEQFF	TGTGCCAGTAGCCACGTACTAGCCCTGACCAACAATGAGCAGTTCTTC
once	TRBV6-6	.	TRBJ2-1	CASGRNEQFF	TGTGCCAGCGGGAGGAATGAGCAGTTCTTC
once	TRBV28	TRBD2	TRBJ2-6	CASSPLAGEAGANVLTF	TGTGCCAGCAGTCCTCTAGCGGGAGAGGCTGGGGCCAACGTCCTGACTTTC
.	TRBV10-3	TRBD2	TRBJ2-3	CATYTSGRASTDTQYF	TGTGCCACCTACACTAGCGGGAGGGCCTCCACAGATACGCAGTATTTT
few	TRBV2	TRBD1	TRBJ1-1	CASGPTGAASEAFF	TGTGCCAGCGGACCGACAGGGGCAGCTAGTGAAGCTTTCTTT
.	TRBV7-9	TRBD2	TRBJ2-1	CASSLGISGRADFDEQFF	TGTGCCAGCAGCTTAGGAATTAGCGGGAGGGCCGACTTCGATGAGCAGTTCTTC
.	TRBV2	.	TRBJ2-7	CASSAEVTYEQYF	TGTGCCAGCAGTGCGGAGGTTACCTACGAGCAGTACTTC
.	TRBV2	.	TRBJ1-1	CASSDPTGYTEAFF	TGTGCCAGCAGTGACCCCACAGGGTACACTGAAGCTTTCTTT
.	TRBV5-6	.	TRBJ2-1	CASSLVGSPQVNEQFF	TGTGCCAGCAGCTTGGTTGGTTCTCCCCAGGTGAATGAGCAGTTCTTC
.	TRBV7-3	.	TRBJ2-2	CASSRAGGELFF	TGTGCCAGCAGCCGGGCGGGCGGGGAGCTGTTTTTT
.	TRBV11-3	TRBD2	TRBJ2-3	CASAAGGVTDTQYF	TGTGCCAGCGCGGCGGGGGGGGTCACAGATACGCAGTATTTT